This T cell receptor beta chain was identified during a study of T cells in Graves' hyperthyroidism and ophthalmopathy. Looking at the study overall: Before any treatment, at initial diagnosis, peripheral blood was collected.

V lost 2 bases and J 2 bases, leaving 12 bases between the germline ends. Germline loops: CDR1 MNHEY, CDR2 SVGEGT. The CDR3 runs to 15 residues. Diagnoses were established using clinical symptoms, serum thyroxine and TRAb, thyroid ultrasound and orbital computed tomography. Using more than 7.5 ml of fresh peripheral blood, PBMCs were prepared. The investigators amplified TCR beta CDR3 regions from RNA transcripts. Researchers ran a first-round RT-PCR on the TCR CDR3 using the HTBI primer set. TCRdb called the multiplex PCR reads again in MiXCR, with one record for every CDR3 protein. The table includes just under 750,000 distinct CDR3 sequences, roughly a third detected once.

The sequence was obtained from a woman aged 40 to 50 with Graves' hyperthyroidism. The chain uses TRBV6-2 or TRBV6-3 and TRBJ2-5; TRBD1 is a possible D gene (5 bases). Sequenced: blood. As DNA, the CDR3 is TGTGCCAGCAGTTACGTAGGGGCTCTGCAAGAGACCCAGTACTTC. Protein sequence: CASSYVGALQETQYF.